Listed below are T cell receptor beta chains from one sample, sequenced in a study of breast tumors, draining lymph nodes, adjacent tissues. TCRdb re-called the multiplex PCR reads with MiXCR, one entry per CDR3 protein. Among about 22,000 distinct CDR3 sequences listed, roughly 55% were seen once. Sequencing was carried out using breast tumor tissue. The receptor set was obtained from a female donor with breast cancer. Some clones in this sample may be carry-over from other donors' samples. The CDR3 runs from the conserved cysteine through the conserved F or W. The order of the fields is D gene, V gene, clone size, J gene, CDR3 protein, CDR3 DNA. A D gene is named only where the DNA matches it firmly. The size of a clone is reported for some rows only, either as once, few or many, or as a class for expanded clones.

D gene: -; V gene: TRBV9; clone size: -; J gene: TRBJ1-5; CDR3 protein: CASSADGSNQPQHF; CDR3 DNA: TGTGCCAGCAGCGCAGACGGCTCCAATCAGCCCCAGCATTTT
D gene: TRBD1; V gene: TRBV4-1; clone size: medium-sized; J gene: TRBJ2-5; CDR3 protein: CASSQGSIGDSQETQYF; CDR3 DNA: TGCGCCAGCAGCCAAGGCTCCATTGGGGACAGCCAAGAGACCCAGTACTTC
D gene: -; V gene: TRBV7-9; clone size: -; J gene: TRBJ2-5; CDR3 protein: CASSFMGAETQYF; CDR3 DNA: TGTGCCAGCAGCTTCATGGGCGCGGAGACCCAGTACTTC
D gene: -; V gene: TRBV2; clone size: -; J gene: TRBJ1-5; CDR3 protein: CASGPGFSNRPQHF; CDR3 DNA: TGTGCCAGCGGTCCCGGGTTTAGCAATCGGCCCCAGCATTTT
D gene: -; V gene: TRBV27; clone size: -; J gene: TRBJ1-6; CDR3 protein: CASSLWGRGGSPLHF; CDR3 DNA: TGTGCCAGCAGTTTATGGGGCAGGGGTGGGTCACCCCTCCACTTT
D gene: -; V gene: TRBV2; clone size: -; J gene: TRBJ1-2; CDR3 protein: CASREDRQVGGYTF; CDR3 DNA: TGTGCCAGCAGGGAGGACAGACAAGTTGGTGGCTACACCTTC
D gene: -; V gene: TRBV11-3; clone size: many; J gene: TRBJ2-5; CDR3 protein: CASRKGLVAGGAQETQYF; CDR3 DNA: TGTGCCAGCAGGAAAGGACTCGTTGCCGGTGGGGCGCAAGAGACCCAGTACTTC
D gene: TRBD1; V gene: TRBV19; clone size: medium-sized; J gene: TRBJ2-3; CDR3 protein: CASSIPLRDRGTDTQYF; CDR3 DNA: TGTGCCAGTAGTATACCCCTCCGGGACAGGGGCACAGATACGCAGTATTTT
D gene: -; V gene: TRBV28; clone size: many; J gene: TRBJ2-2; CDR3 protein: CASSLYSGELFF; CDR3 DNA: TGTGCCAGCAGTTTATATTCCGGGGAGCTGTTTTTT
D gene: TRBD2; V gene: TRBV7-9; clone size: -; J gene: TRBJ2-1; CDR3 protein: CASSLAGLNEQFF; CDR3 DNA: TGTGCCAGTAGCTTAGCGGGGTTGAATGAGCAGTTCTTC
D gene: -; V gene: TRBV7-2; clone size: -; J gene: TRBJ2-3; CDR3 protein: CASSLVGGPDTQYF; CDR3 DNA: TGTGCCAGCAGCTTAGTAGGGGGGCCGGATACGCAGTATTTT
D gene: TRBD1; V gene: TRBV5-5; clone size: many; J gene: TRBJ1-5; CDR3 protein: CASSQTGGDSNQPQHF; CDR3 DNA: TGTGCCAGCAGCCAAACAGGGGGTGATAGCAATCAGCCCCAGCATTTT
D gene: -; V gene: TRBV20-1; clone size: many; J gene: TRBJ2-1; CDR3 protein: CSARSQRSSYNEQFF; CDR3 DNA: TGCAGTGCTAGATCCCAGCGGAGCTCCTACAATGAGCAGTTCTTC
D gene: -; V gene: TRBV20-1; clone size: -; J gene: TRBJ2-7; CDR3 protein: CSAPGPSYEQYF; CDR3 DNA: TGCAGTGCTCCGGGACCGAGCTACGAGCAGTACTTC
D gene: TRBD2; V gene: TRBV7-9; clone size: -; J gene: TRBJ2-1; CDR3 protein: CASSLAARGGAREQFF; CDR3 DNA: TGTGCCAGCAGCTTAGCGGCGCGCGGGGGGGCCCGTGAGCAGTTCTTC
D gene: -; V gene: TRBV15; clone size: -; J gene: TRBJ2-2; CDR3 protein: CATMRVQQNTGELFF; CDR3 DNA: TGTGCCACCATGAGGGTCCAGCAGAACACCGGGGAGCTGTTTTTT
D gene: -; V gene: TRBV5-1; clone size: once; J gene: TRBJ2-1; CDR3 protein: CASSWQGRDEQFF; CDR3 DNA: TGCGCCAGCAGCTGGCAGGGAAGGGATGAGCAGTTCTTC
D gene: -; V gene: TRBV2; clone size: -; J gene: TRBJ2-7; CDR3 protein: CASRPKGQTSYEQYF; CDR3 DNA: TGTGCCAGCAGGCCCAAGGGACAAACTTCCTACGAGCAGTACTTC
D gene: -; V gene: TRBV20-1; clone size: -; J gene: TRBJ1-4; CDR3 protein: CSARDEGRANEKLFF; CDR3 DNA: TGCAGTGCTAGAGATGAGGGGCGTGCTAATGAAAAACTGTTTTTT
D gene: -; V gene: TRBV10-3; clone size: -; J gene: TRBJ1-2; CDR3 protein: CAISAAEGRASGYTF; CDR3 DNA: TGTGCCATCAGTGCGGCAGAGGGAAGGGCAAGTGGCTACACCTTC
D gene: TRBD2; V gene: TRBV2; clone size: many; J gene: TRBJ2-5; CDR3 protein: CASSSGLAVGETQYF; CDR3 DNA: TGTGCCAGCAGCTCTGGACTAGCGGTGGGGGAGACCCAGTACTTC
D gene: TRBD1; V gene: TRBV6-5; clone size: few; J gene: TRBJ2-7; CDR3 protein: CASSPWTGVYEQYF; CDR3 DNA: TGTGCCAGCAGCCCCTGGACAGGGGTCTACGAGCAGTACTTC
D gene: TRBD1; V gene: TRBV15; clone size: -; J gene: TRBJ1-6; CDR3 protein: CATSRSGDRGNSPLHF; CDR3 DNA: TGTGCCACCAGCAGATCCGGGGACAGGGGCAATTCACCCCTCCACTTT
D gene: -; V gene: TRBV5-1; clone size: -; J gene: TRBJ1-4; CDR3 protein: CASSLGQAGEKLFF; CDR3 DNA: TGCGCCAGCAGCTTGGGACAGGCGGGTGAAAAACTGTTTTTT
D gene: -; V gene: TRBV7-2; clone size: -; J gene: TRBJ1-3; CDR3 protein: CASSSRGTFSNYGYTIYF; CDR3 DNA: TGTGCCAGCAGCTCCCGGGGGACGTTTTCTAACTATGGCTACACCATATATTTT
D gene: -; V gene: TRBV24-1; clone size: -; J gene: TRBJ2-3; CDR3 protein: CATSDSRSEAGTQYF; CDR3 DNA: TGTGCCACCAGTGATTCTCGGTCTGAGGCGGGTACGCAGTATTTT
D gene: TRBD1; V gene: TRBV27; clone size: -; J gene: TRBJ1-3; CDR3 protein: CASSSVPGGFGNTINF; CDR3 DNA: TGTGCCAGCAGTTCCGTTCCAGGGGGCTTTGGAAACACTATAAATTTT
D gene: -; V gene: TRBV7-2; clone size: -; J gene: TRBJ2-7; CDR3 protein: CASSLDGSYEQYF; CDR3 DNA: TGTGCCAGCAGCTTGGACGGGAGTTACGAGCAGTACTTC
D gene: -; V gene: TRBV4-2; clone size: medium-sized; J gene: TRBJ1-6; CDR3 protein: CASSQDPSNSPLHF; CDR3 DNA: TGTGCCAGCAGCCAAGATCCGTCCAATTCACCCCTCCACTTT